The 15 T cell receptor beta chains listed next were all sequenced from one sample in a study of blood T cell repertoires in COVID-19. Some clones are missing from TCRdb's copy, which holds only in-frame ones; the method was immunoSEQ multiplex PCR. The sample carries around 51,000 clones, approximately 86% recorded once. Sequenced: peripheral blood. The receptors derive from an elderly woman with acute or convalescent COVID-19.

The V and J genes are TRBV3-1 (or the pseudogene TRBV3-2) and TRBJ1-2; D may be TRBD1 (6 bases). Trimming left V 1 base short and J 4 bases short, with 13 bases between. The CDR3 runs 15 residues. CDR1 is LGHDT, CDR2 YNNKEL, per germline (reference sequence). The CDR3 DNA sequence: TGTGCCAGCAGCCAAGTCGGGGGGCTTGGCTATGGCTACACCTTC. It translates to CASSQVGGLGYGYTF.

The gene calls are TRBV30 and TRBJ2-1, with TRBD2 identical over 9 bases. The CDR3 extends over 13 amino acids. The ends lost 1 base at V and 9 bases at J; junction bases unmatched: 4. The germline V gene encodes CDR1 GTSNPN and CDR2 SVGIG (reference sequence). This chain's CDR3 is CAWSGGGAGEQFF. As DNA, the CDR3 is TGTGCCTGGAGTGGCGGGGGGGCCGGTGAGCAGTTCTTC.

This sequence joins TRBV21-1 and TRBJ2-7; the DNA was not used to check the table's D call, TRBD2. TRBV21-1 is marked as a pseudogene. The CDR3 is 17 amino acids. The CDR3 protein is CASSTRTSGGAVYEQYF. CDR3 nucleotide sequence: TGTGCCAGCAGCACCCGGACTAGCGGGGGGGCCGTATACGAGCAGTACTTC.

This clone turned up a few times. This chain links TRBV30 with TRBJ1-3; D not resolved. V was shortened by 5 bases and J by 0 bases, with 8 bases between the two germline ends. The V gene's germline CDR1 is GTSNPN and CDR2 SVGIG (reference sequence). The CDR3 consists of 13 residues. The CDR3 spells CAWGMYSGNTIYF. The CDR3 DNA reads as TGTGCCTGGGGAATGTACTCTGGAAACACCATATATTTT.

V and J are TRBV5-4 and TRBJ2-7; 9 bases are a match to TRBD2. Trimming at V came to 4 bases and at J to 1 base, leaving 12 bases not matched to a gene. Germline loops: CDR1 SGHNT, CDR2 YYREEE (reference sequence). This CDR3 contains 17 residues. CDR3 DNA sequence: TGTGCCAGCAGCCCGGAACCCGGGACTAGCTTGTCCTACGAGCAGTACTTC. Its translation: CASSPEPGTSLSYEQYF.

This CDR3 reads CATTTSGGTDTQYF. The CDR3 region has the DNA TGTGCCACCACTACTAGCGGGGGCACAGATACGCAGTATTTT. The rearrangement joins TRBV6-5 to TRBJ2-3; 10 bases map to TRBD2. The CDR3 covers 14 residues. Germline loops: CDR1 MNHEY, CDR2 SVGAGI. V was pared by 10 bases and J by 1 base, with 5 bases of the junction left unmatched.

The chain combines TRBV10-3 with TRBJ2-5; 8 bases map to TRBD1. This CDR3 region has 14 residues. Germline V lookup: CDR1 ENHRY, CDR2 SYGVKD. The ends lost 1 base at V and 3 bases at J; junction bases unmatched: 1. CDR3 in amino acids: CAISEWTGKETQYF. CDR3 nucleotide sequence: TGTGCCATCAGTGAGTGGACAGGGAAAGAGACCCAGTACTTC.

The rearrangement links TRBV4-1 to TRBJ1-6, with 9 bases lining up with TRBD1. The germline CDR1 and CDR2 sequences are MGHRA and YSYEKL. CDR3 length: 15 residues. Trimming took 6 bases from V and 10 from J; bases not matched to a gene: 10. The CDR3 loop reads CASRIVDRGGSPLHF. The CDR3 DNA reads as TGCGCCAGCAGAATAGTAGACAGGGGGGGGTCACCCCTCCACTTT.

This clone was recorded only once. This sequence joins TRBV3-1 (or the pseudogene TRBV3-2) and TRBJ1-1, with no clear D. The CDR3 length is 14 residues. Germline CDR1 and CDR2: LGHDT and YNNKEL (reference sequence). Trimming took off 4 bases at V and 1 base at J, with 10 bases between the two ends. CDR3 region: CASSPMAGNTEAFF. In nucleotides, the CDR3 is TGTGCCAGCAGCCCCATGGCGGGGAACACTGAAGCTTTCTTT.

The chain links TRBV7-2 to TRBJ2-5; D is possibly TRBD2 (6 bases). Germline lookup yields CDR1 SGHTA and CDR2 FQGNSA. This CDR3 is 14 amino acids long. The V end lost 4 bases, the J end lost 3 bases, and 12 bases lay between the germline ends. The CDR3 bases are TGTGCCAGCAGCTATCTGGGACTTGAAGAGACCCAGTACTTC. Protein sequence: CASSYLGLEETQYF.

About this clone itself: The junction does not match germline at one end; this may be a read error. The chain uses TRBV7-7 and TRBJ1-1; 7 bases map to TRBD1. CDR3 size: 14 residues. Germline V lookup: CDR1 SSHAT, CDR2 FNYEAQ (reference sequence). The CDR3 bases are TGTGCTAGCAGCCCGATACAGGGGTCGTTAGAAGCTTTCTTT. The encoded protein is CASSPIQGSLEAFF.

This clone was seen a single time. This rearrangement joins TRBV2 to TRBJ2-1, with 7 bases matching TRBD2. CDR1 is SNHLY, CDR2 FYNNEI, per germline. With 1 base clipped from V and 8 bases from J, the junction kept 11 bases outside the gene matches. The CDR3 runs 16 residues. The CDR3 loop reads CASSEGTAGTTDEQFF. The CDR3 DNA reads TGTGCCAGCAGTGAAGGCACAGCGGGAACCACCGATGAGCAGTTCTTC.

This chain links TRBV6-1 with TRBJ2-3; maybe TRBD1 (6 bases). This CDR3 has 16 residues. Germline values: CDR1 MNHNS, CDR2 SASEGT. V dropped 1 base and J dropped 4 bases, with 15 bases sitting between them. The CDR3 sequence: CASSEGGGGAADTQYF. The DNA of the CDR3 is TGTGCCAGCAGTGAAGGAGGTGGGGGCGCAGCAGATACGCAGTATTTT.

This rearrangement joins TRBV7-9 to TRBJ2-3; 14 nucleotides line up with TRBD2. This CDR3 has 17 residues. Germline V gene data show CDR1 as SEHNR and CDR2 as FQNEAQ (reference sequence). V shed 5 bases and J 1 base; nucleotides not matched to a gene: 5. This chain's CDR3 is CASSPLGLAGGTDTQYF. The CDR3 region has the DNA TGTGCCAGCAGCCCGCTGGGACTAGCGGGGGGCACAGATACGCAGTATTTT. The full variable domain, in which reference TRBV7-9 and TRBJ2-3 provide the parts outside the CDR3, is DTGVSQNPRHKITKRGQNVTFRCDPISEHNRLYWYRQTLGQGPEFLTYFQNEAQLEKSRLLSDRFSAERPKGSFSTLEIQRTEQGDSAMYLCASSPLGLAGGTDTQYFGPGTRLTVL.

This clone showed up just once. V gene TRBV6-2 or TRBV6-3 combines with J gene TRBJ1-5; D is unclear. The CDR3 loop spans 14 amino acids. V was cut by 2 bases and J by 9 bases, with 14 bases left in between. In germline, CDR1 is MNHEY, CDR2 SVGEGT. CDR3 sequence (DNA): TGTGCCAGCAGTTACCTGGTCAGTTCTTCGCCCCAGCATTTT. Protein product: CASSYLVSSSPQHF.